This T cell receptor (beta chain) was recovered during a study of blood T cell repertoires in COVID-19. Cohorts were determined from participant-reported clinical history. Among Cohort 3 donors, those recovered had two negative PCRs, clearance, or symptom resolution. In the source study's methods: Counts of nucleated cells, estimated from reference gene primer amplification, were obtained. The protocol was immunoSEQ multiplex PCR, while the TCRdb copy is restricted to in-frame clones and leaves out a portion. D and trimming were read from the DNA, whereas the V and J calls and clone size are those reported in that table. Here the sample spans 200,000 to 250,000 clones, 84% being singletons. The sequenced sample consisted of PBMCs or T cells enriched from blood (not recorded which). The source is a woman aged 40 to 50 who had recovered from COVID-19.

CDR3 residues: CASSLGLAGAKNIQYF. The CDR3 DNA sequence: TGTGCCAGTAGCCTCGGACTAGCGGGAGCCAAAAACATTCAGTACTTC. The chain uses TRBV19 and TRBJ2-4; 11 nucleotides agree with TRBD2. The CDR3 extends over 16 amino acids. With V trimmed by 6 bases and J by 0 bases, 4 bases remained unmatched. Germline V gene lookup returns CDR1 LNHDA and CDR2 SQIVND (reference sequence).